The 17 T cell receptor beta chains given below trace back to one sample, sequenced in a study of T cells in Graves' hyperthyroidism and ophthalmopathy. Amplified TCR beta CDR3 regions came from RNA transcripts. Primed by the HTBI set, a first-round RT-PCR was run on the TCR CDR3. MiXCR, run by TCRdb on the multiplex PCR reads, gives a single entry per CDR3 protein. The sample consists of some 600,000 distinct CDR3 sequences, roughly 14% of them appearing once. The sequenced sample was blood. These receptor sequences come from a woman aged 25 to 39 with Graves' hyperthyroidism that later progressed to Graves' ophthalmopathy.

This clonotype appeared many times. The rearrangement joins TRBV5-1 to TRBJ1-1; perhaps TRBD1 as D (5 bases). Germline-derived CDR1 and CDR2 are SGHRS and YFSETQ. Trimming cost V 4 bases and J 3 bases, with 10 bases left between them. The CDR3 is 13 residues long. CDR3 residues: CASSPDIYTEAFF. Written as DNA, the CDR3 is TGCGCCAGCAGCCCGGACATCTACACTGAAGCTTTCTTT.

This clonotype was seen repeatedly, ten times or more. V usage is TRBV29-1 and J usage is TRBJ1-4, with 8 positions matching TRBD1. CDR3 length: 13 residues. V shed 3 bases, J shed 6 bases, and the junction held 3 bases outside the gene matches. Germline assignment: CDR1 SQVTM and CDR2 ANQGSEA. The CDR3 DNA follows: TGCAGCGTTGAGACAGGGGTTGATGAAAAACTGTTTTTT. This translates into CSVETGVDEKLFF.

This clonotype has ten or more counts. The V call is TRBV6-1, the J call TRBJ1-5; D gene ambiguous. Germline assignment: CDR1 MNHNS and CDR2 SASEGT. The V end was cut by 0 bases, the J end by 6 bases, with 6 bases between. This CDR3 comprises 13 residues. The CDR3 DNA sequence: TGTGCCAGCAGTGAAGCGCTAAGTCAGCCCCAGCATTTT. Translating it yields CASSEALSQPQHF.

This chain uses TRBV29-1 with TRBJ1-1; D remains ambiguous. This CDR3 is built from 11 residues. V dropped 7 bases and J dropped 6 bases, with 12 bases sitting between them. Germline V gives CDR1 SQVTM, CDR2 ANQGSEA. The DNA for the CDR3 is TGCAGCGCCTCTCGATTACCTGAAGCTTTCTTT. Translated, it gives CSASRLPEAFF.

This clonotype was picked up many times. The V call is TRBV11-3, the J call TRBJ2-3, with D possibly matching TRBD1 (5 bases). Per the germline V gene, CDR1 is SGHNT and CDR2 is YENEEA. The CDR3 is 15 amino acids. V was pared by 1 base and J by 2 bases, with 10 bases between. The CDR3 sequence: CASSLARAPTDTQYF. Written as DNA, the CDR3 is TGTGCCAGCAGCTTAGCCAGGGCCCCCACAGATACGCAGTATTTT.

This clonotype has ten or more counts. J is TRBJ2-1 and V is TRBV7-9; D perhaps matches TRBD2 (6 bases). The CDR3 runs 12 residues. V was shortened by 4 bases and J by 7 bases, with 8 bases between the two germline ends. Germline CDR1 is SEHNR and CDR2 is FQNEAQ (reference sequence). CDR3 sequence reads: CASSYLANEQFF. CDR3 nucleotide sequence: TGTGCCAGCAGCTATCTAGCGAATGAGCAGTTCTTC.

This clonotype has at least ten counts. The J gene is TRBJ2-1, the V gene TRBV20-1, with 9 nucleotides matching TRBD2. This CDR3 has 18 amino acids. Germline trimming cut 2 bases from V and 1 base from J; bases unmatched to any gene: 12. Germline lookup yields CDR1 DFQATT and CDR2 SNEGSKA (reference sequence). The CDR3, as DNA: TGCAGTGCTAGAATTCTTACGGGACTAGCAAGGTCCTACAATGAGCAGTTCTTC. Protein sequence: CSARILTGLARSYNEQFF.

This clonotype was found many times. The genes are TRBV29-1 and TRBJ2-5, with D possibly being TRBD1 (5 bases). CDR1 is SQVTM, CDR2 ANQGSEA, per germline. V lost 7 bases, J lost 1 base, and 10 bases lay in between. The CDR3 runs 12 residues. The CDR3 region has the DNA TGCAGCGCCACCGACAGCCAAGAGACCCAGTACTTC. Protein: CSATDSQETQYF.

This clonotype was seen repeatedly, ten times or more. The J gene is TRBJ2-6, the V gene TRBV28, with D unclear. CDR1 MDHEN and CDR2 SYDVKM come from the germline V gene. The V end was cut by 6 bases, the J end by 0 bases, with 9 bases between. The CDR3 extends over 15 amino acids. The DNA for the CDR3 is TGTGCCAGCAGCTCCATCGACTCTGGGGCCAACGTCCTGACTTTC. Its protein product is CASSSIDSGANVLTF.

This clonotype was detected many times. V is TRBV7-9 and J is TRBJ2-3, with 14 bases that match TRBD2. Losses at the gene ends were 4 bases for V and 5 bases for J; bases not matched to a gene: 11. Looked up from germline, CDR1 is SEHNR and CDR2 is FQNEAQ (reference sequence). The length of the CDR3 is 18 residues. For the CDR3, the DNA is TGTGCCAGCAGCTCCCCAAGACTAGCGGGAGGGCCGGTAGATACGCAGTATTTT. It specifies CASSSPRLAGGPVDTQYF.

This clonotype has a count of ten or more. The chain has TRBV10-3 and TRBJ2-3; perhaps TRBD1 as D (6 bases). Trimming cost V 2 bases and J 9 bases, with 15 bases left between them. CDR1 and CDR2 (germline): ENHRY, SYGVKD. This CDR3 spans 14 amino acids. The CDR3 spells CAISELSQGVTQYF. CDR3 in DNA: TGTGCCATCAGTGAGCTATCACAGGGAGTAACGCAGTATTTT.

This clonotype has at least ten counts. The rearrangement uses TRBV11-3 and TRBJ2-3; 10 nucleotides match TRBD2. The ends lost 5 bases at V and 4 bases at J; junction bases unmatched: 9. Germline loops: CDR1 SGHNT, CDR2 YENEEA. The CDR3 loop spans 16 amino acids. In nucleotides, the CDR3 is TGTGCCAGCAGCCCTATAGCGGGAGGAGGCGCAGATACGCAGTATTTT. Translated: CASSPIAGGGADTQYF.

This chain links TRBV28 with TRBJ1-5; D might be TRBD1 (5 bases). In germline, CDR1 is MDHEN, CDR2 SYDVKM. The V and J ends lost 2 bases and 2 bases respectively, with 16 bases between them. This CDR3 spans 17 amino acids. The CDR3 loop reads CASSLMVGVNGNQPQHF. CDR3 nucleotides: TGTGCCAGCAGTTTAATGGTAGGGGTGAACGGCAATCAGCCCCAGCATTTT. Full variable domain (rest looked up from reference TRBV28 and TRBJ1-5): DVKVTQSSRYLVKRTGEKVFLECVQDMDHENMFWYRQDPGLGLRLIYFSYDVKMKEKGDIPEGYSVSREKKERFSLILESASTNQTSMYLCASSLMVGVNGNQPQHFGDGTRLSIL.

Ten or more counts support this clonotype. The J gene is TRBJ1-1, the V gene TRBV11-2; possible D gene TRBD1, 6 bases. Germline V gives CDR1 SGHAT, CDR2 FQNNGV. The germline V and J ends were trimmed by 5 bases and 4 bases, with 14 bases remaining between them. The CDR3 sequence is 14 residues long. For the CDR3, the DNA is TGTGCCAGCAGCCTAACAGGGAGTGGCACTGAAGCTTTCTTT. Translation gives CASSLTGSGTEAFF.

This clonotype was recorded once. One base away lies a much larger clone, so this may be a sequencing read error. The rearrangement uses TRBV27 and TRBJ2-7, with D possibly TRBD2 on 6 matching bases. CDR3 length equals 15 residues. CDR1 MNHEY and CDR2 SMNVEV come from the germline V gene (reference sequence). V lost 4 bases, J lost 4 bases, and 17 bases lay in between. For the CDR3, the DNA is TGTGCCAGCAGTTCGCGCCCCGGGACTGAATACGAGCAGTACGTC. Its protein is CASSSRPGTEYEQYV.

The chain uses TRBV7-9 and TRBJ2-5; D ambiguous. The CDR3 is made up of 12 amino acids. Germline assignment: CDR1 SEHNR and CDR2 FQNEAQ (reference sequence). V was shortened by 4 bases and J by 14 bases, with 17 bases between the two germline ends. The CDR3 region has the DNA TGTGCCAGCAGCTGGATGGGCGAGAGACTCTACTTC. Residues: CASSWMGERLYF.

In this sample, this clonotype turned up many times. This chain connects TRBV27 to TRBJ2-2, with 12 bases aligning to TRBD2. In germline, CDR1 is MNHEY, CDR2 SMNVEV (reference sequence). The V and J ends lost 4 bases and 7 bases, in that order; junction bases with no gene match: 7. The CDR3 is 16 amino acids. The CDR3 loop reads CASSSRLAGANGELFF. The CDR3 bases are TGTGCCAGCAGTTCCCGACTAGCGGGAGCTAACGGGGAGCTGTTTTTT.